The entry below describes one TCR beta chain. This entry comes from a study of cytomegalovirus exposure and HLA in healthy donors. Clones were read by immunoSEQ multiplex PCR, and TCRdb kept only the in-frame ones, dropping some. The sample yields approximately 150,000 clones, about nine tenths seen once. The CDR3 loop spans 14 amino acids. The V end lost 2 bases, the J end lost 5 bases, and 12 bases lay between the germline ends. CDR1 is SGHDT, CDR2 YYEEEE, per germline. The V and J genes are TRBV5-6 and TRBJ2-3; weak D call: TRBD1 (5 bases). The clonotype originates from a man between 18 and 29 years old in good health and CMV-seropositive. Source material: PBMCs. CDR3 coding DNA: TGTGCCAGCAGCTTACGTGGTAGGGGAGATACGCAGTATTTT. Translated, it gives CASSLRGRGDTQYF.